Described below is a single T cell receptor beta chain sequence and its context. As yet, its antigen is unknown. A much bigger clone sits one base away, suggesting this may be a read error. This entry is derived from a study of blood T cells in healthy people across ages. General study results and limits: A roughly linear fall in TCR beta diversity per million T cells was seen with increasing age.

There are 11 residues in the CDR3. CDR1 is MGHRA and CDR2 is YSYEKL in the germline V gene. A second PCR of about 7 to 12 cycles used a sample-barcoded 5' primer and a J-beta primer mix. TCRdb re-called the 5' RACE reads with MiXCR, one entry per CDR3 protein. Of about 1.6 million distinct CDR3 sequences listed, about 35% are singletons. The sequenced sample was blood. The chain is built from TRBV4-1 and TRBJ1-2; D may be TRBD1 (5 bases). The clonotype originates from a woman aged 30 to 39 in good health. CDR3 sequence (DNA): TGCGCCAGCGGGACTAACCATGGCTACACCTTC. As protein: CASGTNHGYTF.